The next 28 T cell receptor beta chains were all read from a single sample in a study of blood T cell repertoires in COVID-19. Measured with immunoSEQ multiplex PCR; TCRdb has only the in-frame clones, and not every one. The sample has around 300,000 clones, approximately 83% seen once. The sequencing input was peripheral blood. The origin of the receptors is a woman in her seventies with acute or convalescent COVID-19.

The rearrangement joins TRBV3-1 (or the pseudogene TRBV3-2) to TRBJ2-5, with TRBD1 as a possible D gene (6 bases). The V gene's germline CDR1 is LGHDT and CDR2 YNNKEL (reference sequence). This CDR3 is built from 13 residues. V lost 4 bases and J 5 bases, leaving 11 bases between the germline ends. The CDR3 DNA reads TGTGCCAGCAGCCTGGGGGCCCGGGAGACCCAGTACTTC. As protein: CASSLGARETQYF.

The rearrangement uses TRBV5-1 and TRBJ2-5; D is possibly TRBD2 (7 bases). CDR3 length: 16 residues. Trimming removed 1 base from V and 0 bases from J, with 13 bases in between. In germline, CDR1 is SGHRS, CDR2 YFSETQ. The CDR3 nucleotides are TGCGCCAGCAGCTTGTATGGGGGGGCCGACCAAGAGACCCAGTACTTC. It specifies CASSLYGGADQETQYF.

V is TRBV7-8 and J is TRBJ2-7; 7 bases align to TRBD2. Looked up from germline, CDR1 is SGHVS and CDR2 is FQNEAQ. The CDR3 loop spans 15 amino acids. V lost 1 base, J lost 6 bases, and 9 bases stayed unmatched. The CDR3 DNA is TGTGCCAGCAGCTTAGGGGGGGGGACCCCGGCCGAGCAGTACTTC. Its protein is CASSLGGGTPAEQYF.

The chain carries TRBV7-9 and TRBJ1-1, with no clear D. Germline CDR1 and CDR2: SEHNR and FQNEAQ (reference sequence). This CDR3 has 15 residues. Trimming removed 7 bases at V and 10 bases at J, with 25 bases between. The CDR3 region has the DNA TGTGCCAGCACCGGGCGGTCAGGCGGGTTGCTGGCAGCTTTCTTT. Translating gives CASTGRSGGLLAAFF.

V is TRBV7-3 and J is TRBJ2-3; 7 nucleotides agree with TRBD1. CDR3 length: 15 residues. The germline V gene has CDR1 SGHTA and CDR2 FQGTGA. Losses at the gene ends were 1 base for V and 2 bases for J; bases not matched to a gene: 3. The CDR3 loop reads CASSLMGQTTDTQYF. The CDR3 DNA is TGTGCCAGCAGCTTAATGGGACAGACCACAGATACGCAGTATTTT.

The J gene is TRBJ1-3, the V gene TRBV7-9, with no clear D. CDR3 length equals 14 residues. The V end was cut by 3 bases, the J end by 3 bases, with 9 bases between. CDR1 and CDR2 from the germline V gene are SEHNR and FQNEAQ (reference sequence). CDR3 sequence reads: CASSLGGHGNTIYF. The CDR3 nucleotides are TGTGCCAGCAGCTTGGGAGGGCATGGAAACACCATATATTTT.

The chain is built from TRBV28 and TRBJ2-3, with TRBD2 identical over 12 bases. CDR3 length: 15 amino acids. Trimming removed 6 bases from V and 7 bases from J; junction bases left unmatched: 8. The V gene's germline CDR1 is MDHEN and CDR2 SYDVKM. CDR3 in DNA: TGTGCCAGCAGCGTGACTAGCGGGGGAGGGAATACGCAGTATTTT. This gives the protein CASSVTSGGGNTQYF.

This rearrangement joins TRBV2 to TRBJ2-7, with 7 bases fitting TRBD1. Germline V gene data show CDR1 as SNHLY and CDR2 as FYNNEI. This CDR3 has 13 residues. J gave up 2 bases and V 8 bases, and 6 bases lay outside the gene matches. CDR3: CASERQGTYEQYF. CDR3 in DNA: TGTGCCAGCGAGAGACAGGGAACCTACGAGCAGTACTTC.

The chain carries TRBV12-3 or TRBV12-4 and TRBJ1-1, with D tentatively TRBD1 (6 bases). The CDR3 totals 11 residues. V lost 5 bases, J lost 8 bases, and 9 bases lay in between. The CDR3 DNA sequence: TGTGCCAGCAGTGGGGGCTTAGAAGCTTTCTTT. It encodes CASSGGLEAFF.

V usage is TRBV7-9 and J usage is TRBJ2-1; 9 positions match TRBD1. J lost 5 bases, V lost 6 bases, and 11 bases had no gene match. Looked up from germline, CDR1 is SEHNR and CDR2 is FQNEAQ (reference sequence). CDR3 length: 16 amino acids. The CDR3 is CASRKRPGQGHNEQFF. The CDR3 bases are TGTGCCAGCAGAAAAAGACCGGGACAGGGCCACAATGAGCAGTTCTTC.

The V and J genes are TRBV3-1 (or the pseudogene TRBV3-2) and TRBJ1-1; D is possibly TRBD1 (5 bases). CDR1 is LGHDT, CDR2 YNNKEL, per germline (reference sequence). The ends were cut back, 1 base at V and 6 bases at J, with 15 bases in the middle. The CDR3 length is 15 residues. CDR3 protein: CASSQGHQGSAEAFF. The CDR3 DNA sequence: TGTGCCAGCAGCCAAGGTCACCAGGGATCGGCTGAAGCTTTCTTT.

This clone has a single count. The V call is TRBV7-2, the J call TRBJ2-7, with 8 bases that match TRBD1. V gave up 5 bases and J gave up 3 bases; unmatched junction bases: 12. CDR1 and CDR2 (germline): SGHTA, FQGNSA. CDR3 length equals 16 residues. CDR3 DNA sequence: TGTGCCAGCAGCGTCTCAGGGGGCCCCCAGGGCTACGAGCAGTACTTC. This gives the protein CASSVSGGPQGYEQYF.

V gene TRBV4-1 combines with J gene TRBJ2-1; TRBD2 aligns across 8 bases. The CDR3 length is 15 residues. Germline V CDR1 and CDR2: MGHRA, YSYEKL. Trimming cost V 5 bases and J 0 bases; bases outside gene matches: 3. The CDR3 DNA reads TGCGCCAGCAGCAAACTAGCGGCCTCCTACAATGAGCAGTTCTTC. Translating it yields CASSKLAASYNEQFF.

V and J are TRBV5-1 and TRBJ2-6; tentative D call: TRBD1 (6 bases). In germline, CDR1 is SGHRS, CDR2 YFSETQ. Trimming shortened V by 1 base and J by 4 bases, and 12 bases separated the two germline ends. The CDR3 is 16 amino acids. The CDR3 reads CASSLNQGRGANVLTF. CDR3 coding DNA: TGCGCCAGCAGCTTGAACCAGGGGCGGGGGGCCAACGTCCTGACTTTC.

The chain uses TRBV2 and TRBJ2-7, with D possibly matching TRBD2 (7 bases). The germline V gene has CDR1 SNHLY and CDR2 FYNNEI. The CDR3 contains 14 residues. The V end was cut by 8 bases, the J end by 2 bases, with 16 bases between. The chain's CDR3 is CASGGAFSTYEQYF. Here the CDR3 DNA reads TGTGCCAGCGGGGGGGCCTTCTCGACCTACGAGCAGTACTTC.

The rearrangement joins TRBV18 to TRBJ2-2, with 8 nucleotides matching TRBD2. In germline, CDR1 is KGHSH, CDR2 LQKENI. The junction had 7 bases not matched to a gene; V was cut back by 6 bases and J by 1 base. The CDR3 loop spans 16 amino acids. CDR3 coding DNA: TGTGCCAGCTCGGAAACTAGCGGCATGAACACCGGGGAGCTGTTTTTT. This codes for CASSETSGMNTGELFF.

This clone has only one observation. The chain links TRBV5-4 to TRBJ2-7; TRBD1 might be the D (6 bases). Between the trimmed V and J ends, which lost 3 bases and 1 base, there was a span of 14 bases. The CDR3 sequence is 15 residues long. Germline V gene sequence: CDR1 SGHNT, CDR2 YYREEE (reference sequence). As DNA, the CDR3 is TGTGCCAGCAGCTCGAAACAGGGAGCGTCCTACGAGCAGTACTTC. Amino acids: CASSSKQGASYEQYF.

This clone was picked up a small number of times. The J gene is TRBJ1-2, the V gene TRBV7-9; D is perhaps TRBD1 (6 bases). V lost 7 bases and J 3 bases, leaving 6 bases between the germline ends. Germline CDR1 is SEHNR and CDR2 is FQNEAQ (reference sequence). The CDR3 is 11 amino acids. The CDR3 here is CASKGDYGYTF. CDR3 nucleotide sequence: TGTGCCAGCAAGGGGGACTATGGCTACACCTTC.

The V and J genes are TRBV6-5 and TRBJ2-2; 7 bases map to TRBD1. Germline CDR1 MNHEY, CDR2 SVGAGI. V was clipped by 6 bases and J by 6 bases; unmatched bases: 10. The CDR3 runs to 15 residues. This CDR3 reads CASRGQGVIPGELFF. CDR3 DNA: TGTGCCAGCAGGGGGCAGGGGGTAATACCCGGGGAGCTGTTTTTT.

This chain connects TRBV3-1 (or the pseudogene TRBV3-2) to TRBJ1-1, with TRBD1 matching over 9 bases. The V gene end was trimmed by 4 bases and the J gene end by 5 bases; junction bases not matched to a gene: 8. This CDR3 region has 15 residues. Germline loops: CDR1 LGHDT, CDR2 YNNKEL (reference sequence). CDR3 sequence (DNA): TGTGCCAGCAGCCGCCCGGGACAGGGAATAACTGAAGCTTTCTTT. Translated, it gives CASSRPGQGITEAFF.

CDR3 sequence: CASSLERGTGGTGELFF. DNA of the CDR3: TGTGCCAGCAGCTTAGAGAGAGGGACAGGGGGCACCGGGGAGCTGTTTTTT. This chain joins TRBV7-9 and TRBJ2-2; 11 nucleotides align to TRBD1. CDR1 is SEHNR, CDR2 FQNEAQ, per germline (reference sequence). V dropped 1 base and J dropped 4; count of bases not matched to a gene: 5. The CDR3 length is 17 residues.

The chain links TRBV10-1 to TRBJ2-7; D might be TRBD1 (5 bases). Trimming pared 4 bases from V and 0 bases from J, leaving 10 bases between. Per germline, CDR1 WNHNN and CDR2 SYGVQD (reference sequence). This CDR3 spans 14 amino acids. CDR3 residues: CASSATGSSYEQYF. The DNA of the CDR3 is TGCGCCAGCAGTGCTACAGGTAGCTCCTACGAGCAGTACTTC.

The V gene is TRBV11-2, the J gene TRBJ2-7, with TRBD2 matching 7 bases. Losses at the gene ends were 2 bases for V and 0 bases for J; bases not matched to a gene: 4. The germline V gene encodes CDR1 SGHAT and CDR2 FQNNGV. This CDR3 region has 15 residues. The CDR3 nucleotides read TGTGCCAGCAGCTTAAGGCGGGGGAGCTCCTACGAGCAGTACTTC. This codes for CASSLRRGSSYEQYF.

The CDR3 nucleotides are TGTGCCAGCAGGTATTCGGGACTAGCGGGGGGGCTACCCTACAATGAGCAGTTCTTC. Protein: CASRYSGLAGGLPYNEQFF. The J gene is TRBJ2-1, the V gene TRBV5-4; 16 bases fit TRBD2. V lost 5 bases and J lost 2; bases outside the gene matches: 10. Germline lookup yields CDR1 SGHNT and CDR2 YYREEE (reference sequence). The CDR3 has 19 residues.

This chain connects TRBV9 to TRBJ2-3, with D possibly TRBD2 on 5 matching bases. The CDR3 totals 15 residues. Trimming cost V 0 bases and J 1 base, with 9 bases left between them. CDR1 and CDR2 (germline): SGDLS, YYNGEE. The CDR3 bases are TGTGCCAGCAGCGTAGCGGGGTACGGCACAGATACGCAGTATTTT. Protein product: CASSVAGYGTDTQYF.

V gene TRBV14 combines with J gene TRBJ1-2; possible D gene TRBD1, 5 bases. This CDR3 region has 15 residues. Germline V gene sequence: CDR1 SGHDN, CDR2 FVKESK. V was clipped by 6 bases and J by 7 bases, with 21 bases between them. The chain's CDR3 is CASSRQGELGFGYTF. The CDR3 DNA is TGTGCCAGCAGTCGCCAAGGGGAACTTGGATTTGGCTACACCTTC.

The chain has TRBV2 and TRBJ2-3; 9 bases are shared with TRBD2. CDR1 and CDR2 (germline): SNHLY, FYNNEI. V was clipped by 5 bases and J by 2 bases; unmatched bases: 2. The CDR3 extends over 14 amino acids. CDR3 nucleotides: TGTGCCAGCAGTTTAGCGGGGGCCACAGATACGCAGTATTTT. Encoded protein: CASSLAGATDTQYF.

This clone appeared a single time. V and J are TRBV6-5 and TRBJ1-2; D unclear. The CDR3 runs 16 residues. Germline V lookup: CDR1 MNHEY, CDR2 SVGAGI. Trimming stripped 2 bases from V and 7 bases from J, with 20 bases between. CDR3: CASSYLVGRPAGGYTF. CDR3 DNA: TGTGCCAGCAGTTACCTGGTTGGCAGGCCGGCTGGTGGCTACACCTTC.